This TCR beta chain appears in the sequencing data of a study of regulatory T cells in long-lasting Graves disease. Findings of the study overall: Whereas approximately 950 public clonotypes were shared by new patients, persistent patients shared more, at some 2,500.

This clonotype occurred many times. The antigen remains undetermined. The CDR3 sequence is 14 residues long. Germline CDR1 SGHAT, CDR2 FQNNGV. Trimming cost V 3 bases and J 4 bases, with 13 bases left between them. The time point: newly diagnosed GD, antithyroid drugs for less than 3 months. PBMC RNA was the source of the TCR library. Library construction for TCR beta used iRepertoire HTBI primers and Arm-PCR of CDR3 regions. TCRdb used MiXCR to reprocess the multiplex PCR reads, holding one entry per CDR3 protein. The table lists about 520,000 distinct CDR3 sequences, around 12% of them singletons. The same data also contributed to another study, on T cells in Graves' hyperthyroidism and ophthalmopathy.

The genes are TRBV11-2 and TRBJ2-7; weak D call: TRBD2 (5 bases). The sequencing used peripheral blood mononuclear cells (PBMCs), collected at new diagnosis, from a patient treated with antithyroid drugs. The origin of this receptor is a woman in her 30s with Graves disease. The CDR3 reads CASSFTVGVYEQYF. In DNA, the CDR3 is TGTGCCAGCAGCTTCACAGTGGGAGTTTACGAGCAGTACTTC. Based on the CDR3 plus reference TRBV11-2 and TRBJ2-7, the full variable domain is EAGVAQSPRYKIIEKRQSVAFWCNPISGHATLYWYQQILGQGPKLLIQFQNNGVVDDSQLPKDRFSAERLKGVDSTLKIQPAKLEDSAVYLCASSFTVGVYEQYFGPGTRLTVT.